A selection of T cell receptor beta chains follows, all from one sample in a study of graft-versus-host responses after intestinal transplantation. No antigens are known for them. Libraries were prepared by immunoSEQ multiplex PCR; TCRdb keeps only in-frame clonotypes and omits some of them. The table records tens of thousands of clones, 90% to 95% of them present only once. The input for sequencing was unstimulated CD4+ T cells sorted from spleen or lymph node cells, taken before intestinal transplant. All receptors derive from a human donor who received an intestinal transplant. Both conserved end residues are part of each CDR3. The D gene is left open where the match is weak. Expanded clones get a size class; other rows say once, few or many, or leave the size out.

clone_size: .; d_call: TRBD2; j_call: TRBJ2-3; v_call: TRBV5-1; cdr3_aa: CASSSGLAGSTDTQYF; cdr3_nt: TGCGCCAGCAGCTCTGGACTAGCGGGGAGCACAGATACGCAGTATTTT
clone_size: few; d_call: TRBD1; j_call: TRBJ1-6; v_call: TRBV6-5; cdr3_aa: CASSTDRGYSPLHF; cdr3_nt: TGTGCCAGCAGTACTGACAGGGGCTATTCACCCCTCCACTTT
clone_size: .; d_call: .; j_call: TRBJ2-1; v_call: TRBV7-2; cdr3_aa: CASSITSSYNEQFF; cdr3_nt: TGTGCCAGCAGTATAACGAGCTCCTACAATGAGCAGTTCTTC
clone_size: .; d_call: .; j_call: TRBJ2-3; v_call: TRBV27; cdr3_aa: CASSLILGQPSTDTQYF; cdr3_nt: TGTGCCAGCAGTTTAATTCTGGGACAACCCAGCACAGATACGCAGTATTTT
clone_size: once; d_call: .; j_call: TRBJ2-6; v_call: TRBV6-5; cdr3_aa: CASSYQGSGANVLTF; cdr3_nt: TGTGCCAGCAGTTATCAGGGCTCTGGGGCCAACGTCCTGACTTTC
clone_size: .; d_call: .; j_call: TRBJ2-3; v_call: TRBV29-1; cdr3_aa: CSGRGGGTDTQYF; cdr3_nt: TGCAGCGGGAGGGGAGGTGGGACAGATACGCAGTATTTT
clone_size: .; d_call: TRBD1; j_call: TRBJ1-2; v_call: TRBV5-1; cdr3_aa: CASSLEGAAGGLGGYTF; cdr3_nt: TGCGCCAGCAGCTTGGAAGGTGCGGCAGGGGGCTTGGGTGGCTACACCTTC
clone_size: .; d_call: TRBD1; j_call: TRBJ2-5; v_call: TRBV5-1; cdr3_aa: CASSQTGGAETQYF; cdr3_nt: TGCGCCAGCAGCCAGACAGGGGGCGCGGAGACCCAGTACTTC
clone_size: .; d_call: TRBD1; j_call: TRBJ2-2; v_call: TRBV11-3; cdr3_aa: CASSFGTGFNTGELFF; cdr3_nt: TGTGCCAGCAGCTTTGGGACAGGGTTTAACACCGGGGAGCTGTTTTTT
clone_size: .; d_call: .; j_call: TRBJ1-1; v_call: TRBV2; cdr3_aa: CASTRDWVNTEAFF; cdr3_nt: TGTGCCAGCACTAGGGACTGGGTGAACACTGAAGCTTTCTTT
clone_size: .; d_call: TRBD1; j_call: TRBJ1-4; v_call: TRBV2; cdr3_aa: CASGEDRVIPRKLFF; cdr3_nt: TGTGCCAGCGGGGAGGACAGGGTAATTCCTAGGAAACTGTTTTTT
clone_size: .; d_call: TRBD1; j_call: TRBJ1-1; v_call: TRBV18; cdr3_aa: CASSDRDSPTEAFF; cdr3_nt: TGTGCCAGCTCGGACCGGGACAGTCCGACTGAAGCTTTCTTT
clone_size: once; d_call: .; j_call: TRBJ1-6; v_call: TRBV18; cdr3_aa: CASSPSSGNSPLHF; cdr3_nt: TGTGCCAGCTCACCTAGCAGCGGGAATTCACCCCTCCACTTT
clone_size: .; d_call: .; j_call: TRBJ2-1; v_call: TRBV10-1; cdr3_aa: CASSGTRRGAIVYNEQFF; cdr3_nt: TGCGCCAGCAGTGGAACGAGACGGGGGGCCATCGTCTACAATGAGCAGTTCTTC
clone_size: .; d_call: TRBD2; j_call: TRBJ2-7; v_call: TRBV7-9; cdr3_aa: CASSLASPGLAGLYEQYF; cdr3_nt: TGTGCCAGCAGCTTAGCTAGCCCGGGACTAGCGGGGCTCTACGAGCAGTACTTC
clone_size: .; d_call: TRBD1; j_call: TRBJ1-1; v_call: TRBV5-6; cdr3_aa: CASSSRDSYYTEAFF; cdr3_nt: TGTGCCAGCAGCTCCCGGGACAGTTATTATACTGAAGCTTTCTTT
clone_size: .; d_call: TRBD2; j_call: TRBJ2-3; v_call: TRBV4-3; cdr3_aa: CASSQDGAYLAGSTDTQYF; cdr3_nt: TGCGCCAGCAGCCAAGATGGGGCGTACCTAGCGGGCAGCACAGATACGCAGTATTTT
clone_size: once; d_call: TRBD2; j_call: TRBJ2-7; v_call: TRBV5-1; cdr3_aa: CASSSPGLAGREQYF; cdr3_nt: TGCGCCAGCAGCTCGCCGGGACTAGCGGGGCGCGAGCAGTACTTC
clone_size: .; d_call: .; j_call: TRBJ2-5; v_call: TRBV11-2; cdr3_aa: CASSLVGGFQETQYF; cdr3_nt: TGTGCCAGCAGCTTAGTTGGTGGCTTCCAAGAGACCCAGTACTTC
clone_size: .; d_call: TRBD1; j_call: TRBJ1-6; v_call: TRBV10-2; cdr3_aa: CASSDRGLLNSPLHF; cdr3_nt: TGCGCCAGCAGCGACAGGGGGCTCCTTAATTCACCCCTCCACTTT
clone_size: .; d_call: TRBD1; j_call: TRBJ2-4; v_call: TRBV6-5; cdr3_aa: CASSFQGAPGNIQYF; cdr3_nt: TGTGCCAGCAGTTTTCAGGGGGCCCCTGGCAACATTCAGTACTTC
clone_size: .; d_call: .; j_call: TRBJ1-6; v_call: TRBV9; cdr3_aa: CASSTQLDSPLHF; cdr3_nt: TGTGCCAGCAGCACCCAACTAGATTCACCCCTCCACTTT
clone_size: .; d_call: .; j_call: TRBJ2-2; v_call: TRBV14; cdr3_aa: CASSQLALAELFF; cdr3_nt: TGTGCCAGCAGCCAACTTGCCTTGGCGGAGCTGTTTTTT
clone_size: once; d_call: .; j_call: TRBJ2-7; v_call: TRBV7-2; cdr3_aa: CASSWTISEQYF; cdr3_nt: TGTGCCAGCAGCTGGACTATCTCCGAGCAGTACTTC
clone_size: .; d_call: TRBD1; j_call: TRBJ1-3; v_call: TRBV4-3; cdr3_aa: CASSQRQGPGNTIYF; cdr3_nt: TGCGCCAGCAGCCAACGACAGGGGCCTGGAAACACCATATATTTT
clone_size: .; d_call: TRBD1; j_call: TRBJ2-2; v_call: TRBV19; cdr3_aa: CASARDRGSGELFF; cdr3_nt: TGTGCCAGCGCACGGGACAGGGGATCCGGGGAGCTGTTTTTT
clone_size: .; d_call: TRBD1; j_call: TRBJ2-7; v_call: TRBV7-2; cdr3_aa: CASSLRTGSSYEQYF; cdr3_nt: TGTGCCAGCAGCCTAAGGACAGGGAGCTCCTACGAGCAGTACTTC
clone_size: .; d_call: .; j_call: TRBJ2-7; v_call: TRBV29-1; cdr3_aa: CSVAPRWSGVHYEQYF; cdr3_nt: TGCAGCGTTGCCCCGAGGTGGTCAGGGGTACACTACGAGCAGTACTTC
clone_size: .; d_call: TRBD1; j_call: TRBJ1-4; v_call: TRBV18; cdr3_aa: CASSPMGQVSMFF; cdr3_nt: TGTGCCAGCTCACCAATGGGACAGGTCTCCATGTTTTTT
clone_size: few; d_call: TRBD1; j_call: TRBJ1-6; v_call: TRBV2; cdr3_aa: CASNGRGFSPLHF; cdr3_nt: TGTGCCAGCAACGGCAGGGGGTTCTCACCCCTCCACTTT
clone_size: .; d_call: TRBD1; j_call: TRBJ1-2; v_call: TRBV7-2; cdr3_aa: CASSLRTGSGYGYTF; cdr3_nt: TGTGCCAGCAGCCTCAGGACAGGGTCGGGATATGGCTACACCTTC
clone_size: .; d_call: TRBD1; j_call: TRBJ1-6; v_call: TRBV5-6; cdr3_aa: CASSLGQGNNSPLHF; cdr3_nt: TGTGCCAGCAGCTTAGGACAGGGGAATAATTCACCCCTCCACTTT
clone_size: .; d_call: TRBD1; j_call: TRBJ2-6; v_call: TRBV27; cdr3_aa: CASSFLQTGHPTGANVLTF; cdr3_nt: TGTGCCAGCAGTTTTCTCCAGACAGGGCACCCTACTGGGGCCAACGTCCTGACTTTC
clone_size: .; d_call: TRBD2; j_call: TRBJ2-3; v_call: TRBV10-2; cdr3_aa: CASSEIHGGGTDTQYF; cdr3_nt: TGCGCCAGCAGTGAGATACATGGGGGGGGCACAGATACGCAGTATTTT
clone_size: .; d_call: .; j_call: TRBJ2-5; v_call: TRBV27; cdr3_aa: CASSLSAVARETQYF; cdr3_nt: TGTGCCAGCAGTTTAAGCGCAGTCGCTCGAGAGACCCAGTACTTC
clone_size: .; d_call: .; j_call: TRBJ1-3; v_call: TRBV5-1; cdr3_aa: CASSLGSAGLSSGNTIYF; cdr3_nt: TGCGCCAGCAGCTTGGGGTCAGCCGGACTAAGCTCTGGAAACACCATATATTTT
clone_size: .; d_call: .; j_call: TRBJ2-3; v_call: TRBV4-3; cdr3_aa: CASSGSGTDTQYF; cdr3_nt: TGCGCCAGCAGCGGGAGCGGCACAGATACGCAGTATTTT
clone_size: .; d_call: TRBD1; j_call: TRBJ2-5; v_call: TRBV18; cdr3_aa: CASSPPGQSETQYF; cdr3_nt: TGTGCCAGCTCACCACCGGGACAGAGTGAGACCCAGTACTTC
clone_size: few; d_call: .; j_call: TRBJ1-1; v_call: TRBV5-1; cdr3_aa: CASSQSIQGMNTEAFF; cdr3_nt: TGCGCCAGCAGCCAAAGCATACAGGGTATGAACACTGAAGCTTTCTTT
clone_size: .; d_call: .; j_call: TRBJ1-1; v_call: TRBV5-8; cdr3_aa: CASSFLGHPNTEAFF; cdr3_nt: TGTGCCAGCAGCTTTTTAGGACACCCGAACACTGAAGCTTTCTTT
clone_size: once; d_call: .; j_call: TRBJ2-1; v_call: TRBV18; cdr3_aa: CASSPNQGNEQFF; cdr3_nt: TGTGCCAGCTCACCAAATCAGGGGAATGAGCAGTTCTTC
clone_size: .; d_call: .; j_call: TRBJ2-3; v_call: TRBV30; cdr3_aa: CAWSLGGVASTDTQYF; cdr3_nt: TGTGCCTGGAGCCTGGGGGGTGTGGCTAGCACAGATACGCAGTATTTT
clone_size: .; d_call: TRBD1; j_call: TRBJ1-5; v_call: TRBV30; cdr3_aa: CAWSHRGPSNQPQHF; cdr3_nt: TGTGCCTGGAGTCACAGGGGCCCTAGCAATCAGCCCCAGCATTTT
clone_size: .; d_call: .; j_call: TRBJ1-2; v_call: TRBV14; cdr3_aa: CASSPPGFSYGYTF; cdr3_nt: TGTGCCAGCAGCCCCCCAGGGTTCTCCTATGGCTACACCTTC
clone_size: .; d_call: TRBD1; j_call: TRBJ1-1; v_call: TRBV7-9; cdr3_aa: CASSFEGADTEAFF; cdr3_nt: TGTGCCAGCAGCTTTGAGGGGGCCGACACTGAAGCTTTCTTT
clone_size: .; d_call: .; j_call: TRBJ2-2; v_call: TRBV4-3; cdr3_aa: CASSHEGQKNTGELFF; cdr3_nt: TGCGCCAGCAGCCACGAAGGACAGAAAAACACCGGGGAGCTGTTTTTT
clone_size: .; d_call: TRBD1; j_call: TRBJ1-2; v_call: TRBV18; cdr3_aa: CASSPNRPGQGANGYTF; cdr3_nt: TGTGCCAGCTCCCCCAACCGCCCGGGACAGGGGGCGAATGGCTACACCTTC
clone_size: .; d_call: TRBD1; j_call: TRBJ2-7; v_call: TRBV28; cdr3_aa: CASNRGWEQYF; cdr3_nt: TGTGCCAGTAACAGGGGTTGGGAGCAGTACTTC
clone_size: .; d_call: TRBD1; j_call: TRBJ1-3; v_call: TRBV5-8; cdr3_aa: CASSRRALQGDSGNTIYF; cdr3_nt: TGTGCCAGCAGCCGAAGAGCACTACAGGGGGACTCTGGAAACACCATATATTTT
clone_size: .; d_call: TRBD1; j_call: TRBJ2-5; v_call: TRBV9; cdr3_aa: CASSVEGDRGSKTQYF; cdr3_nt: TGTGCCAGCAGCGTAGAAGGGGACAGGGGTTCGAAGACCCAGTACTTC
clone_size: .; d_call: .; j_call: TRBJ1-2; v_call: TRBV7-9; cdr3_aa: CASSLDVSNYGYTF; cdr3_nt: TGTGCCAGCAGCTTAGACGTCAGTAACTATGGCTACACCTTC
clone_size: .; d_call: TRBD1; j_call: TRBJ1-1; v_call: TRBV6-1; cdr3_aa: CASRGTGKTEAFF; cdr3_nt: TGTGCCAGCAGGGGGACAGGGAAAACTGAAGCTTTCTTT
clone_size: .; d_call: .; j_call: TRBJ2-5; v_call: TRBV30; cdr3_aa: CAWSEDSLGGQETQYF; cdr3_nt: TGTGCCTGGAGTGAAGACAGTCTGGGAGGTCAAGAGACCCAGTACTTC
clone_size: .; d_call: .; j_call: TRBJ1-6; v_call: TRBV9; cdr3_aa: CASSSTTGSNSPLHF; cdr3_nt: TGTGCCAGCAGCTCCACCACAGGGAGCAATTCACCCCTCCACTTT
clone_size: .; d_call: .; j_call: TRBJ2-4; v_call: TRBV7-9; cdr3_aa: CASSLGVGLAKNIQYF; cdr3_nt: TGTGCCAGCAGCTTAGGGGTGGGGCTAGCCAAAAACATTCAGTACTTC
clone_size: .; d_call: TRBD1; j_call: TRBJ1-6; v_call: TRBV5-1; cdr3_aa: CASSLPGQGMAPLHF; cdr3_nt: TGCGCCAGCAGCTTGCCGGGACAGGGGATGGCACCCCTCCACTTT
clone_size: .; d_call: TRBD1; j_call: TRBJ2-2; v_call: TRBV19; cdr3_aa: CASSIGRGTGELFF; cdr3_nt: TGTGCCAGTAGTATTGGCAGGGGGACCGGGGAGCTGTTTTTT
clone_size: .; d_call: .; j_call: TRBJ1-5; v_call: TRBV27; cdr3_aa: CASSPHLGNQPQHF; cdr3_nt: TGTGCCAGCAGTCCCCACTTAGGCAATCAGCCCCAGCATTTT
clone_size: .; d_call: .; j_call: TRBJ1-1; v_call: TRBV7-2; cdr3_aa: CASTLTTGYYTEAFF; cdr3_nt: TGTGCCAGCACCTTAACGACAGGATATTACACTGAAGCTTTCTTT
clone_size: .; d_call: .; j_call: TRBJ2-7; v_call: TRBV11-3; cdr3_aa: CASSLLSEGGVSYEQYF; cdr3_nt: TGTGCCAGCAGCCTCCTCTCCGAGGGTGGAGTCTCCTACGAGCAGTACTTC